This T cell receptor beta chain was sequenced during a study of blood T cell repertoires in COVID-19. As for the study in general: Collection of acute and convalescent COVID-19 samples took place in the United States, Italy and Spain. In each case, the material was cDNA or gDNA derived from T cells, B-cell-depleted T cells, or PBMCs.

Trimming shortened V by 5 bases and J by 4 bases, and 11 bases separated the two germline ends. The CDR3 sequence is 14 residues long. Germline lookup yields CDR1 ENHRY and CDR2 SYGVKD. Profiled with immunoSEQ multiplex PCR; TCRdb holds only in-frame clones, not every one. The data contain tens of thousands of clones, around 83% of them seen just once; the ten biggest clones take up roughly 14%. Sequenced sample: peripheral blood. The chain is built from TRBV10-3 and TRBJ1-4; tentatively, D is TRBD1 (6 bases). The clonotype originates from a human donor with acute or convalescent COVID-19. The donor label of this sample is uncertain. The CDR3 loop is CAISSGVDNEKLFF. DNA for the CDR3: TGTGCCATCAGTTCAGGGGTGGATAATGAAAAACTGTTTTTT.